Below, 11 T cell receptor beta chains from the same sample are listed, as sequenced in a study of untreated major depressive disorder. These receptors lack a known antigen. Repertoires were generated with immunoSEQ multiplex PCR, while TCRdb's copy carries only in-frame clones and drops some. The table includes about 19,000 clones, roughly 90% detected once. Overall study findings and caveats: Compared with controls, depressed patients showed more TRBV05-01 (Vbeta 5.1) usage in CD4+ T cells.

Material: CD4+ T cells from PBMCs. The receptors stem from a woman aged 40 to 50 with major depressive disorder.

The chain recombines TRBV6-1 with TRBJ1-1; D possibly corresponds to TRBD1 (6 bases). This CDR3 spans 15 amino acids. Trimming removed 1 base at V and 4 bases at J, with 13 bases between. Germline-derived CDR1 and CDR2 are MNHNS and SASEGT. The CDR3 DNA reads as TGTGCCAGCAGTGAAGTTGGCAGGGGCGGCACTGAAGCTTTCTTT. Encoded protein: CASSEVGRGGTEAFF.

V gene TRBV7-6 combines with J gene TRBJ1-1; D gene ambiguous. Germline V CDR1 and CDR2: SGHVS, FNYEAQ. Trimming left V 0 bases short and J 2 bases short, with 4 bases between. The CDR3 totals 13 residues. CDR3 sequence: CASSLAKNTEAFF. CDR3 sequence (DNA): TGTGCCAGCAGCTTAGCGAAAAACACTGAAGCTTTCTTT. Variable domain in full (rest from reference TRBV7-6 and TRBJ1-1): GAGVSQSPRYKVTKRGQDVALRCDPISGHVSLYWYRQALGQGPEFLTYFNYEAQQDKSGLPNDRFSAERPEGSISTLTIQRTEQRDSAMYRCASSLAKNTEAFFGQGTRLTVV.

J is TRBJ2-2 and V is TRBV6-5, with a weak D call TRBD1 (6 bases). V was clipped by 2 bases and J by 4 bases, with 14 bases between them. The CDR3 length is 16 residues. Germline values: CDR1 MNHEY, CDR2 SVGAGI. The CDR3: CASSYRSGAGTGELFF. The CDR3 bases are TGTGCCAGCAGTTACCGCTCAGGGGCGGGCACCGGGGAGCTGTTTTTT.

The V and J genes are TRBV14 and TRBJ1-4, with D maybe TRBD1 (5 bases). Per germline, CDR1 SGHDN and CDR2 FVKESK. This CDR3 has 17 amino acids. The V gene lost 1 base and the J gene lost 6 bases, with 18 bases spanning the gap. For the CDR3, the DNA is TGTGCCAGCAGCCAAGCTGAACCAGGGTCATTTTATGAAAAACTGTTTTTT. It is translated as CASSQAEPGSFYEKLFF.

The chain joins TRBV9 to TRBJ2-7; D not certain. The CDR3 has 14 residues. Germline V gene data show CDR1 as SGDLS and CDR2 as YYNGEE. V was pared by 3 bases and J by 0 bases, with 10 bases between. The CDR3 DNA sequence: TGTGCCAGCAGCGCGACCAGGAGCTCCTACGAGCAGTACTTC. It codes for CASSATRSSYEQYF.

The V gene is TRBV9, the J gene TRBJ2-5; possible D gene TRBD2, 5 bases. Deletions cut 4 bases from V and 2 bases from J, with 15 bases between. From germline, CDR1 is SGDLS and CDR2 YYNGEE. The CDR3 runs 15 residues. CDR3 amino acids: CASSRGDGPQETQYF. The CDR3 DNA sequence: TGTGCCAGCAGCCGGGGAGATGGGCCTCAAGAGACCCAGTACTTC.

This chain joins TRBV7-9 and TRBJ1-1; D unclear. Trimming took 7 bases from V and 2 from J, leaving 14 bases between them. The germline V gene encodes CDR1 SEHNR and CDR2 FQNEAQ (reference sequence). The CDR3 contains 14 residues. The CDR3 sequence: CASITGSGNTEAFF. The CDR3 DNA reads TGTGCCAGCATCACGGGCAGCGGAAACACTGAAGCTTTCTTT.

The chain is built from TRBV6-5 and TRBJ1-5, with 7 bases fitting TRBD1. The CDR3 length is 15 residues. Germline CDR1 is MNHEY and CDR2 is SVGAGI. Trimming cost V 2 bases and J 2 bases; bases outside gene matches: 3. The CDR3, as DNA: TGTGCCAGCAGTTACACCGGACAGGGCAATCAGCCCCAGCATTTT. It translates to CASSYTGQGNQPQHF.

V gene TRBV7-2 combines with J gene TRBJ1-2; D possibly corresponds to TRBD1 (6 bases). This CDR3 region has 14 residues. The germline gives CDR1 SGHTA, CDR2 FQGNSA. Trimming left V 1 base short and J 8 bases short, with 14 bases between. CDR3 DNA sequence: TGTGCCAGCAGCTTAGGAGCCGGGACACGGGGCTACACCTTC. Protein product: CASSLGAGTRGYTF. Full variable domain (remainder filled in from reference TRBV7-2 and TRBJ1-2): GAGVSQSPSNKVTEKGKDVELRCDPISGHTALYWYRQSLGQGLEFLIYFQGNSAPDKSGLPSDRFSAERTGGSVSTLTIQRTQQEDSAVYLCASSLGAGTRGYTFGSGTRLTVV.

V usage is TRBV6-1 and J usage is TRBJ1-6, with unresolved D. The CDR3 sequence is 11 residues long. Trimming stripped 8 bases from V and 9 bases from J, with 8 bases between. Per the germline V gene, CDR1 is MNHNS and CDR2 is SASEGT. The CDR3 is CASRAASPLHF. The DNA for the CDR3 is TGTGCCAGCCGGGCGGCTTCACCCCTCCACTTT.

This rearrangement joins TRBV5-4 to TRBJ2-7, with D perhaps matching TRBD1 (5 bases). Trimming removed 3 bases at V and 5 bases at J, with 12 bases between. Germline V gene data show CDR1 as SGHNT and CDR2 as YYREEE (reference sequence). This CDR3 is built from 13 residues. This chain's CDR3 is CASSSVKGHEQYV. The CDR3 nucleotides are TGTGCCAGCAGCTCTGTAAAGGGGCACGAGCAGTACGTC.